A selection of T cell receptor beta chains follows, all from one sample in a study of T-cell reconstitution after alpha-beta-depleted transplantation in children. TCRdb itself ran the PCR reads through MiXCR, one entry per CDR3 protein. This repertoire shows some 250,000 distinct CDR3 sequences, 12% found once; its top ten account for about 2.6%. The sample was PBMCs from the stem cell graft donor, taken from the stem cell graft. These receptors were obtained from a human donor who donated a stem cell graft to a child with acute lymphoblastic leukemia. CDR3s include the opening cysteine and the closing phenylalanine or tryptophan. D genes are given only for firm matches. Size values are once, few and many counts, or a class for expanded clones, and some rows have none.

TRBV4-2	TRBJ2-2	many	TRBD2	CASSQDRASGRIGELFF	TGTGCCAGCAGCCAAGATAGGGCTAGCGGGAGGATCGGGGAGCTGTTTTTT
TRBV20-1	TRBJ2-1	few	TRBD2	CSARGLTSGGGSYNEQFF	TGCAGTGCTAGAGGCTTGACTAGCGGGGGGGGCTCCTACAATGAGCAGTTCTTC
TRBV5-4	TRBJ2-1	.	.	CASSPDASSYNEQFF	TGTGCCAGCAGCCCTGATGCTAGCTCCTACAATGAGCAGTTCTTC
TRBV19	TRBJ2-7	many	TRBD1	CASSTTGAYEQYF	TGTGCCAGTAGTACTACAGGGGCCTACGAGCAGTACTTC
TRBV4-2	TRBJ2-5	.	.	CASSQDLGIGVYLETQYF	TGTGCCAGCAGCCAAGATTTAGGGATAGGAGTTTATTTGGAGACCCAGTACTTC
TRBV20-1	TRBJ2-7	many	TRBD2	CSASGTSREQYF	TGCAGTGCCTCCGGGACTAGCCGCGAGCAGTACTTC
TRBV7-2	TRBJ2-3	many	TRBD1	CASREQGAVGDTQYF	TGTGCCAGCAGAGAGCAGGGGGCAGTAGGAGATACGCAGTATTTT
TRBV9	TRBJ1-6	few	TRBD1	CASSSGTGGDYNSPLHF	TGTGCCAGCAGCTCAGGGACAGGGGGCGACTATAATTCACCCCTCCACTTT
TRBV14	TRBJ2-1	.	.	CASSPIQGYSYNEQFF	TGTGCCAGCAGCCCCATTCAGGGATACTCCTACAATGAGCAGTTCTTC
TRBV10-3	TRBJ2-5	many	.	CAISESKDRDQETQYF	TGTGCCATCAGTGAGTCGAAGGACAGAGACCAAGAGACCCAGTACTTC
TRBV7-2	TRBJ2-4	many	.	CASSRPGGGRSQNIQYF	TGTGCCAGCAGCCGGCCTGGGGGCGGGAGATCCCAAAACATTCAGTACTTC
TRBV7-9	TRBJ2-1	many	TRBD2	CASSPTSGRGYNEQFF	TGTGCCAGCAGCCCGACTAGCGGGAGGGGTTACAATGAGCAGTTCTTC
TRBV27	TRBJ1-5	many	.	CASSSSRGGQPQHF	TGTGCCAGCAGTTCCTCCAGGGGTGGCCAGCCCCAGCATTTT
TRBV6-1	TRBJ2-5	.	TRBD1	CASSAGQGNQETQYF	TGTGCCAGCAGTGCGGGACAGGGTAACCAAGAGACCCAGTACTTC
TRBV6-2/TRBV6-3	TRBJ2-1	once	TRBD2	CASSYMSSGGNEQFF	TGTGCCAGCAGTTACATGTCTAGCGGGGGCAATGAGCAGTTCTTC
TRBV20-1	TRBJ2-5	many	.	CSAQAPSRETQYF	TGCAGTGCCCAAGCACCCAGCAGAGAGACCCAGTACTTC
TRBV18	TRBJ1-5	.	TRBD1	CASSLGQVLSPQHF	TGTGCCAGCTCACTGGGACAGGTTCTCTCGCCCCAGCATTTT
TRBV5-1	TRBJ1-1	many	TRBD1	CASSLQGARFTEAFF	TGCGCCAGCAGCTTACAGGGGGCGAGGTTCACTGAAGCTTTCTTT
TRBV28	TRBJ2-7	many	TRBD2	CASSLHSGSNEQYF	TGTGCCAGCAGCCTCCATAGCGGGAGTAACGAGCAGTACTTC
TRBV20-1	TRBJ2-5	many	.	CSASLGVQETQYF	TGCAGTGCTAGCTTAGGGGTCCAAGAGACCCAGTACTTC
TRBV27	TRBJ1-1	many	.	CASSLSRGANTEAFF	TGTGCCAGCAGTTTATCGAGGGGGGCCAACACTGAAGCTTTCTTT
TRBV15	TRBJ1-1	many	TRBD1	CATSRGQMNTEAFF	TGTGCCACCAGCAGGGGACAGATGAACACTGAAGCTTTCTTT
TRBV10-3	TRBJ1-1	many	TRBD1	CAISVKQGGNTEAFF	TGTGCCATCAGTGTTAAACAGGGGGGGAACACTGAAGCTTTCTTT
TRBV12-3/TRBV12-4	TRBJ2-7	many	.	CASSLGTDEQYF	TGTGCCAGCAGTTTGGGGACTGACGAGCAGTACTTC
TRBV20-1	TRBJ1-2	many	.	CSARQADYGYTF	TGCAGTGCTAGGCAGGCGGACTATGGCTACACCTTC
TRBV30	TRBJ2-1	.	TRBD1	CAWSGPDRAVINNEQFF	TGTGCCTGGAGTGGTCCGGACAGGGCGGTTATAAACAATGAGCAGTTCTTC
TRBV7-8	TRBJ1-4	many	.	CASSLAVRNEKLFF	TGTGCCAGCAGCTTAGCTGTGAGAAATGAAAAACTGTTTTTT
TRBV20-1	TRBJ2-5	many	TRBD2	CSARDLRGGSQETQYF	TGCAGTGCTAGAGATTTGCGGGGGGGCTCACAAGAGACCCAGTACTTC
TRBV20-1	TRBJ1-3	many	.	CSPETLPAGNTIYF	TGCAGTCCTGAGACACTGCCAGCGGGAAACACCATATATTTT
TRBV7-2	TRBJ2-1	many	.	CASSLAGTARVSYNEQFF	TGTGCCAGCAGCTTAGCGGGAACAGCCAGGGTTTCCTACAATGAGCAGTTCTTC
TRBV7-8	TRBJ2-5	many	.	CASSAARGETQYF	TGTGCCAGCAGCGCCGCTCGGGGAGAGACCCAGTACTTC
TRBV28	TRBJ1-5	many	.	CASSGFWGVSNQPQHF	TGTGCCAGCAGTGGGTTTTGGGGGGTCAGCAATCAGCCCCAGCATTTT
TRBV7-7	TRBJ1-3	many	.	CASREPTDNSGNTIYF	TGTGCCAGCAGAGAGCCGACAGACAACTCTGGAAACACCATATATTTT
TRBV6-5	TRBJ2-5	few	.	CASSYSVVWREETQYF	TGTGCCAGCAGTTACTCCGTTGTTTGGCGGGAAGAGACCCAGTACTTC
TRBV6-1	TRBJ2-5	many	.	CASSPSGGAPETQYF	TGTGCCAGCAGTCCGTCTGGGGGAGCGCCAGAGACCCAGTACTTC
TRBV9	TRBJ2-1	many	.	CASSPEGVSNEQFF	TGTGCCAGCAGCCCCGAGGGCGTGTCCAATGAGCAGTTCTTC
TRBV7-9	TRBJ2-7	many	TRBD2	CASSGSGRVHEQYF	TGTGCCAGCAGTGGGAGCGGGAGAGTCCACGAGCAGTACTTC
TRBV7-2	TRBJ2-7	.	.	CASSLARGPPYEQYF	TGTGCCAGCAGCTTAGCTCGGGGGCCCCCCTACGAGCAGTACTTC
TRBV7-9	TRBJ2-7	.	.	CASSPVEGGEQYF	TGTGCCAGCAGCCCGGTGGAGGGGGGCGAGCAGTACTTC
TRBV29-1	TRBJ2-1	.	TRBD2	CSVAGTSGPNNEQFF	TGCAGCGTGGCCGGGACTAGCGGCCCGAACAATGAGCAGTTCTTC
TRBV6-2/TRBV6-3	TRBJ1-5	many	TRBD1	CASSYWTRGNQPQHF	TGTGCCAGCAGTTACTGGACCAGGGGGAATCAGCCCCAGCATTTT